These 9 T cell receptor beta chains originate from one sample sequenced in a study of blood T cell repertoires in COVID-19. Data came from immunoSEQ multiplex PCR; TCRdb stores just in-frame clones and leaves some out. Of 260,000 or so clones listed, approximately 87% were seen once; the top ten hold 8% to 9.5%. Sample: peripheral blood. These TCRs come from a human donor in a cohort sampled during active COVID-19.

In nucleotides, the CDR3 is TGTGCCATGCAGACTAGCGGGAGTTTCCCCCACGAGCAGTACTTC. It translates to CAMQTSGSFPHEQYF. The chain has TRBV19 and TRBJ2-7; TRBD2 aligns across 12 bases. V lost 10 bases to trimming and J lost 5 bases; unmatched junction nucleotides: 12. CDR3 length equals 15 residues. Germline CDR1 LNHDA, CDR2 SQIVND (reference sequence).

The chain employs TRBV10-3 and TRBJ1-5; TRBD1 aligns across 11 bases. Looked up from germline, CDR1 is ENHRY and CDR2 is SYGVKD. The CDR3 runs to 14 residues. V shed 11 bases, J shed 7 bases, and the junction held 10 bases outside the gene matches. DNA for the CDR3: TGTGCCTCCGGGGGACAGGGGGTTGGACAGCCCCAGCATTTT. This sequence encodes CASGGQGVGQPQHF.

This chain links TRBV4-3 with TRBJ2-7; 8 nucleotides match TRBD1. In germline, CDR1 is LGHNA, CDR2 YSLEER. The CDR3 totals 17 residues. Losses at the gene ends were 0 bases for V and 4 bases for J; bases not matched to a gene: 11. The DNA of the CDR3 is TGCGCCAGCAGCCAAGAAATTGACAGGGGCAATGGGTACGAGCAGTACTTC. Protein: CASSQEIDRGNGYEQYF.

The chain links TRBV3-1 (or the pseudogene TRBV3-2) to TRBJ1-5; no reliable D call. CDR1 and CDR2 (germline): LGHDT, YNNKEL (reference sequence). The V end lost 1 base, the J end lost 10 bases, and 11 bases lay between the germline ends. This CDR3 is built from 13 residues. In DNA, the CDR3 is TGTGCCAGCAGCCAAGTTTATGCGGGCCCCCAGCATTTT. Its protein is CASSQVYAGPQHF.

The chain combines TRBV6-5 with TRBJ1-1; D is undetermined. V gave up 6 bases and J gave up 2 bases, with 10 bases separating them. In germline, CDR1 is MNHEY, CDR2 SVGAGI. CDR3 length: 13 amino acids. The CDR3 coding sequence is TGTGCCAGCAGGCGGAGGGATAACACTGAAGCTTTCTTT. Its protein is CASRRRDNTEAFF.

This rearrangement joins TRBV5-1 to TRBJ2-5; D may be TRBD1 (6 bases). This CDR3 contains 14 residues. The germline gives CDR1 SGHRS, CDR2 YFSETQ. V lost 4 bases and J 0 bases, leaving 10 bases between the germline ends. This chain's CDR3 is CASSPGTYQETQYF. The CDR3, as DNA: TGCGCCAGCAGCCCCGGGACATACCAAGAGACCCAGTACTTC. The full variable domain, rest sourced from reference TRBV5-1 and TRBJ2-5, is KAGVTQTPRYLIKTRGQQVTLSCSPISGHRSVSWYQQTPGQGLQFLFEYFSETQRNKGNFPGRFSGRQFSNSRSEMNVSTLELGDSALYLCASSPGTYQETQYFGPGTRLLVL.

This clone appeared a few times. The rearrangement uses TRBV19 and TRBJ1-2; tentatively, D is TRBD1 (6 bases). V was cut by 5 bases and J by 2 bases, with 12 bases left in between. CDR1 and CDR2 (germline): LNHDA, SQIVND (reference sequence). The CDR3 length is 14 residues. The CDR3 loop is CASSVGTPNYGYTF. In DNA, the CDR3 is TGTGCCAGTAGTGTCGGGACACCCAACTATGGCTACACCTTC.

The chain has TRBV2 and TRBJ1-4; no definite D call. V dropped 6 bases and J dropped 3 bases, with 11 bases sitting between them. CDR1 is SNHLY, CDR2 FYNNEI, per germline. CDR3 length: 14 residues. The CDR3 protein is CASRAGRANEKLFF. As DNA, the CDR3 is TGTGCCAGCAGGGCGGGAAGGGCTAATGAAAAACTGTTTTTT.

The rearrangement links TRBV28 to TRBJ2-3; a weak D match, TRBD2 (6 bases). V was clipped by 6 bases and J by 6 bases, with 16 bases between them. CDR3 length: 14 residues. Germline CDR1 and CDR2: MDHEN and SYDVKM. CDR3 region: CASRHQIRGDTQYF. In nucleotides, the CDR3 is TGTGCCAGCAGACACCAAATCCGGGGGGATACGCAGTATTTT.